A selection of T cell receptor beta chains follows, all from one sample in a study of blood T cells in healthy people across ages. TCRdb reprocessed the 5' RACE reads with MiXCR, giving one entry per CDR3 protein. The repertoire holds some 1,800,000 distinct CDR3 sequences, with roughly two fifths as singletons. The sample taken for sequencing was blood. These TCRs come from a human donor in good health. Both conserved end residues are trimmed from each CDR3. The order of the fields is CDR3 protein, J gene, V gene.

ATSDTGWGTGELF | TRBJ2-2 | TRBV24-1
ASSSEDDGYT | TRBJ1-2 | TRBV7-9
ASSAGADRTYEQY | TRBJ2-7 | TRBV7-2
ASSLPLGFKPQH | TRBJ1-5 | TRBV12-3/TRBV12-4
SARARDQPSLAKNIQY | TRBJ2-4 | TRBV20-1
ASSSGTYRADTQY | TRBJ2-3 | TRBV19
AWSIMENQPQH | TRBJ1-5 | TRBV30
ASSEYIRAVETQY | TRBJ2-5 | TRBV25-1
SVEVPPGSYEQY | TRBJ2-7 | TRBV29-1
ASHQGDIYGYT | TRBJ1-2 | TRBV25-1
ASNPLANTGELF | TRBJ2-2 | TRBV5-1
ASSLLLAGVFSSNEQF | TRBJ2-1 | TRBV7-8
ASSVGQTVTQY | NA | TRBV9
ASSLVGSADTQY | TRBJ2-3 | TRBV7-2
SARFGDQPQH | TRBJ1-5 | TRBV20-1
ASSPPNRGRDQPQH | TRBJ1-5 | TRBV18
ASSQDLIGQGGYT | TRBJ1-2 | TRBV4-3
ASSIPGGGYGYT | TRBJ1-2 | TRBV7-2
SGDDRVHQPQH | TRBJ1-5 | TRBV29-1
ASSPTGIQGEQY | NA | TRBV5-5
ASSTTGNEQF | TRBJ2-1 | TRBV6-5
ASSPLTGGGEQY | TRBJ2-5 | TRBV11-3